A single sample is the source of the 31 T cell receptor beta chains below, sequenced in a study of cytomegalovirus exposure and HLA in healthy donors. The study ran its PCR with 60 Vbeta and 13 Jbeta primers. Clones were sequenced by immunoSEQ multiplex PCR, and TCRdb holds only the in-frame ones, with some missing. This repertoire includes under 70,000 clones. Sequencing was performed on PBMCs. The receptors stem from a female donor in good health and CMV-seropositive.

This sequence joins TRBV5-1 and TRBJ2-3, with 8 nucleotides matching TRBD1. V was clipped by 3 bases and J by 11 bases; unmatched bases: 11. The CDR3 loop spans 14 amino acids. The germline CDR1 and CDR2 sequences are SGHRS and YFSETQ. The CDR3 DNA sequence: TGCGCCAGCAGCTCCTCGGACAGGGAGGACCAGCAGTATTTT. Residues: CASSSSDREDQQYF.

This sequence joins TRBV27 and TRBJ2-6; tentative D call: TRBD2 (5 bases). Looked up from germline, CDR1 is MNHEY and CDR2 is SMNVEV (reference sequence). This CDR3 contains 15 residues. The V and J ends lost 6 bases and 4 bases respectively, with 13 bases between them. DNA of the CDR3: TGTGCCAGCAGACGAATTGGAGGAGGGGCCAACGTCCTGACTTTC. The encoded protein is CASRRIGGGANVLTF.

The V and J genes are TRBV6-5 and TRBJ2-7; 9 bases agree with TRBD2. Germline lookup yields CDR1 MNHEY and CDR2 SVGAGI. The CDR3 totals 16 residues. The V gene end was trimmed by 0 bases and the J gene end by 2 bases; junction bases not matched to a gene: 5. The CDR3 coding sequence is TGTGCCAGCAGTTACTCCCGCGGGAGGGTAGCCTACGAGCAGTACTTC. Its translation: CASSYSRGRVAYEQYF.

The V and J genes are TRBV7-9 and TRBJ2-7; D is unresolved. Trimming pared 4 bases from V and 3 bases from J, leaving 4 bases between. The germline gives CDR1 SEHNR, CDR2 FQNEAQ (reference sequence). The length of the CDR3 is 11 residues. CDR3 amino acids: CASSSLYEQYF. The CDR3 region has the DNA TGTGCCAGCAGCTCCCTCTACGAGCAGTACTTC.

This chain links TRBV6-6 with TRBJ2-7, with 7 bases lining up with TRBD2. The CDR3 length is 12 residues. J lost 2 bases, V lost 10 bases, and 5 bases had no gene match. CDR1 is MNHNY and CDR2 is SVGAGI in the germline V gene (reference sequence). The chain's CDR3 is CATNAGAYEQYF. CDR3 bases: TGTGCCACCAATGCGGGAGCCTACGAGCAGTACTTC.

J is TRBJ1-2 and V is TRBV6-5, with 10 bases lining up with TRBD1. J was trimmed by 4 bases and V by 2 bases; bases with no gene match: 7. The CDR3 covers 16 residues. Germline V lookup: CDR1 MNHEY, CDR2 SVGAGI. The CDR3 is CASSYGTGVEAYGYTF. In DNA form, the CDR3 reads TGTGCCAGCAGTTACGGGACAGGGGTCGAAGCCTATGGCTACACCTTC.

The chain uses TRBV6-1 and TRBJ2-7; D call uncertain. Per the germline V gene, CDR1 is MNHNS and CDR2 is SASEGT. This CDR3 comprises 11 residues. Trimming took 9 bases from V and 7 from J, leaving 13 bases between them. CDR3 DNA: TGTGCCAGTTTTGGCCTCAGGGAGCAGTACTTC. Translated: CASFGLREQYF.

Written as DNA, the CDR3 is TGTGCCAGCAGTTACCTGACGAGCGGGAACGCCTACGAGCAGTACTTC. Translation gives CASSYLTSGNAYEQYF. The gene calls are TRBV6-5 and TRBJ2-7; TRBD2 matches at 7 bases. This CDR3 spans 16 amino acids. The V gene end was trimmed by 2 bases and the J gene end by 2 bases; junction bases not matched to a gene: 9. CDR1 is MNHEY and CDR2 is SVGAGI in the germline V gene.

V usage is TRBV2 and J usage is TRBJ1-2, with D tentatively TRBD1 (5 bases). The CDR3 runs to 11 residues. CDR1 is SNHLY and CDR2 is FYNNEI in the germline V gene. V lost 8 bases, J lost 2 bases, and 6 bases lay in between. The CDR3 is CASGGNYGYTF. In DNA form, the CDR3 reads TGTGCCAGCGGGGGGAACTATGGCTACACCTTC.

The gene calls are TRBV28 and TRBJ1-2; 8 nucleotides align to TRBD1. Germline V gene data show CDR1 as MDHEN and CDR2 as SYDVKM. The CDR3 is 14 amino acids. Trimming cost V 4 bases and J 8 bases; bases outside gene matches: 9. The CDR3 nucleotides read TGTGCCAGCAGTTCCCGGACAGGGCTTGAGGGCTACACCTTC. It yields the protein CASSSRTGLEGYTF.

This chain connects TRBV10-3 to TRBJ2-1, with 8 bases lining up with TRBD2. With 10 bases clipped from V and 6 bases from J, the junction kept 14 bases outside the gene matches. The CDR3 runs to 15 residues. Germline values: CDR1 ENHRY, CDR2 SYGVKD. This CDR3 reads CATSKAGENANEQFF. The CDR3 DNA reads TGTGCCACCTCAAAAGCGGGAGAAAACGCCAATGAGCAGTTCTTC.

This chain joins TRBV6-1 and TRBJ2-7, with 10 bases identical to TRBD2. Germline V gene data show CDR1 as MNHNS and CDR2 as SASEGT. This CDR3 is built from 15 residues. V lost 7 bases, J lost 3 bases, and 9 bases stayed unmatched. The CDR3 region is CASIRASGRHYEQYF. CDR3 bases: TGTGCCAGCATCCGAGCTAGCGGGAGACACTACGAGCAGTACTTC.

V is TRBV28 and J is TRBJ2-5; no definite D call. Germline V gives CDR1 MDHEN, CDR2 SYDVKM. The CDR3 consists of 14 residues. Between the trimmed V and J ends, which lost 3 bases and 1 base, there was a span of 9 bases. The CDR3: CASSFAGFQETQYF. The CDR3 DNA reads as TGTGCCAGCAGTTTTGCCGGTTTCCAAGAGACCCAGTACTTC.

This CDR3 is CATSREITEPLNTEAFF. CDR3 in DNA: TGTGCCACCAGCAGAGAAATAACAGAACCTTTGAACACTGAAGCTTTCTTT. V is TRBV15 and J is TRBJ1-1; D gene unclear. The germline gives CDR1 LNHNV, CDR2 YYDKDF (reference sequence). Trimming removed 0 bases from V and 0 bases from J, with 14 bases in between. The CDR3 sequence is 17 residues long.

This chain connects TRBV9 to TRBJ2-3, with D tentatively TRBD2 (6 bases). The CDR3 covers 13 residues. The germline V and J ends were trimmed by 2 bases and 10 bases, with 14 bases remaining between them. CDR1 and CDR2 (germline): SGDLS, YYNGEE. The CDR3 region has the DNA TGTGCCAGCAGCGTTGAGGCAGCGGGTTCGCAGTATTTT. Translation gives CASSVEAAGSQYF.

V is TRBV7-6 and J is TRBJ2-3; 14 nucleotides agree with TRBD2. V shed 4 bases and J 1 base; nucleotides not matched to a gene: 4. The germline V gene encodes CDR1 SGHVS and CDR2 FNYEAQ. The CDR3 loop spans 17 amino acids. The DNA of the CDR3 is TGTGCCAGCAGCTCGACTAGCGGGGGGGACGGCACAGATACGCAGTATTTT. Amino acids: CASSSTSGGDGTDTQYF.

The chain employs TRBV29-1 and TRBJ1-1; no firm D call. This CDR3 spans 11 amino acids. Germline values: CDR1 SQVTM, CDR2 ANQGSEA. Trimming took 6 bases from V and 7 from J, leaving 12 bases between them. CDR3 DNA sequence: TGCAGCGTCGCGACAACCCTTGAAGCTTTCTTT. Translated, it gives CSVATTLEAFF.

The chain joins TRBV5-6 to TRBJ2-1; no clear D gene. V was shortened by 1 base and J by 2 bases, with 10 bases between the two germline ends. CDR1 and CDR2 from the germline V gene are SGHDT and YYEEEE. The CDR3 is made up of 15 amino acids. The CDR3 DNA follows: TGTGCCAGCAGCTTGATGTCAGAACCCTACAATGAGCAGTTCTTC. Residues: CASSLMSEPYNEQFF. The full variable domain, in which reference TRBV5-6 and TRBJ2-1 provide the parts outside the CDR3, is DAGVTQSPTHLIKTRGQQVTLRCSPKSGHDTVSWYQQALGQGPQFIFQYYEEEERQRGNFPDRFSGHQFPNYSSELNVNALLLGDSALYLCASSLMSEPYNEQFFGPGTRLTVL.

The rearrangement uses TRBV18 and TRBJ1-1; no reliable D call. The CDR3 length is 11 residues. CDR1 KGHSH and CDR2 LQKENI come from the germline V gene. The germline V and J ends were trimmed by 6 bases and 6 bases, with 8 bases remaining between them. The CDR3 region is CASSRVAEAFF. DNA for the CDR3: TGTGCCAGCTCCCGGGTGGCTGAAGCTTTCTTT.

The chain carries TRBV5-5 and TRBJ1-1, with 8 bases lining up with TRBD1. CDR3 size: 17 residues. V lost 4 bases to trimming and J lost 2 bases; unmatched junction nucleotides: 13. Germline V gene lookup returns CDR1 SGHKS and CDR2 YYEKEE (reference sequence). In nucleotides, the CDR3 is TGTGCCAGCAGCCTAACAGGGGGTATCACGGTCAACACTGAAGCTTTCTTT. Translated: CASSLTGGITVNTEAFF.

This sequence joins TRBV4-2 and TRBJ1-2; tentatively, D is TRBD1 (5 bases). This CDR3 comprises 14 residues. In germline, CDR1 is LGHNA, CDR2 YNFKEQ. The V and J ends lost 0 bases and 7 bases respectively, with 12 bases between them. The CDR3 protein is CASSQDGGGLGYTF. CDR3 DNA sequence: TGTGCCAGCAGCCAAGATGGGGGAGGACTTGGCTACACCTTC.

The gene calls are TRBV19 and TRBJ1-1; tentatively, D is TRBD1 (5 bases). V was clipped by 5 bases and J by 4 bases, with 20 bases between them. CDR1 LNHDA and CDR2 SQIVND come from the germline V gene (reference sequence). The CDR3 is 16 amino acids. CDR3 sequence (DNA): TGTGCCAGTAGTCACGGGGGATTGAGAGGGAGCACTGAAGCTTTCTTT. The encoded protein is CASSHGGLRGSTEAFF.

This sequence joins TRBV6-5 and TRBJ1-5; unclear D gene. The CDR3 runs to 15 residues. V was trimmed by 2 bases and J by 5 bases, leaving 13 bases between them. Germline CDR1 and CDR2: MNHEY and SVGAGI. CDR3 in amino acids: CASSYGRVEDQPQHF. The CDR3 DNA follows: TGTGCCAGCAGTTACGGGCGGGTGGAGGATCAGCCCCAGCATTTT.

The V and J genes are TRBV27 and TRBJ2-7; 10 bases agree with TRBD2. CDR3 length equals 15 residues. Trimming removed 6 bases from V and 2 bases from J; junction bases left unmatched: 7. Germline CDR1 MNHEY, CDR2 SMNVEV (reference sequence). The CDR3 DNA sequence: TGTGCCAGCAGGGGCATTCTAGCGGGAGCCTACGAGCAGTACTTC. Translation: CASRGILAGAYEQYF.

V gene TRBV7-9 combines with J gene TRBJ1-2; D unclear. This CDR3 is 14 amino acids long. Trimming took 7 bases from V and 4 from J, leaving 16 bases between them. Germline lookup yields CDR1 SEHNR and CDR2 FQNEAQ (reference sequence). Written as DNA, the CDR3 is TGTGCCAGCACCCCCTCCGGGCTAGCCTATGGCTACACCTTC. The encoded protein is CASTPSGLAYGYTF. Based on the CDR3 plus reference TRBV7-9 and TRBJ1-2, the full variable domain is DTGVSQNPRHKITKRGQNVTFRCDPISEHNRLYWYRQTLGQGPEFLTYFQNEAQLEKSRLLSDRFSAERPKGSFSTLEIQRTEQGDSAMYLCASTPSGLAYGYTFGSGTRLTVV.

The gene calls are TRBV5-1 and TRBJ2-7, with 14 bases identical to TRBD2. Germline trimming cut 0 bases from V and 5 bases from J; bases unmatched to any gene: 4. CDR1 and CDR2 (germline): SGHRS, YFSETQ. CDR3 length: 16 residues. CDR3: CASSLGLAGGPHEQYF. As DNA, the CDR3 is TGCGCCAGCAGCTTGGGACTAGCGGGAGGGCCCCACGAGCAGTACTTC.

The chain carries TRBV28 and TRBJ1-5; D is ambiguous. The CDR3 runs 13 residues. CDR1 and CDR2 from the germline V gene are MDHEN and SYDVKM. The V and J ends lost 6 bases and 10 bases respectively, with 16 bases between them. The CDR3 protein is CASRRAPPRPQHF. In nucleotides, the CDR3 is TGTGCCAGCAGACGAGCACCCCCTCGCCCCCAGCATTTT.

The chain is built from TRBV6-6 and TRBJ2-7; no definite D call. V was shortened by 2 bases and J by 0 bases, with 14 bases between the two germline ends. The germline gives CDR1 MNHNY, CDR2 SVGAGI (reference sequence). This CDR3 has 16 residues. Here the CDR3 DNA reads TGTGCCAGCAGTTACGGCGTCAGGATTGGCTCCTACGAGCAGTACTTC. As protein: CASSYGVRIGSYEQYF.

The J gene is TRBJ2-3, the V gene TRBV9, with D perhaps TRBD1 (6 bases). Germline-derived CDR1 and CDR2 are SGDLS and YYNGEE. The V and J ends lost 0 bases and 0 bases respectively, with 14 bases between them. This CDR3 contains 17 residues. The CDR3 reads CASSVEVGTPSTDTQYF. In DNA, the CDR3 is TGTGCCAGCAGCGTAGAAGTGGGGACACCTAGCACAGATACGCAGTATTTT.

The CDR3 here is CASSLWLAAPYEQYF. The CDR3 region has the DNA TGTGCCAGCAGCTTATGGCTAGCGGCTCCCTACGAGCAGTACTTC. V is TRBV7-9 and J is TRBJ2-7, with 7 bases aligning to TRBD2. The germline V gene encodes CDR1 SEHNR and CDR2 FQNEAQ (reference sequence). The CDR3 is 15 amino acids. The V and J ends lost 2 bases and 2 bases, in that order; junction bases with no gene match: 6.

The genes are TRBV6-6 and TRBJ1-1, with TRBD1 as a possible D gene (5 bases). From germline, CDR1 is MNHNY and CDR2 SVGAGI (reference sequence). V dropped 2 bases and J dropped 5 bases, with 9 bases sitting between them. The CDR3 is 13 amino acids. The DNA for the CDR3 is TGTGCCAGCAGTTACCGGGGACTGACTGAAGCTTTCTTT. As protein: CASSYRGLTEAFF.